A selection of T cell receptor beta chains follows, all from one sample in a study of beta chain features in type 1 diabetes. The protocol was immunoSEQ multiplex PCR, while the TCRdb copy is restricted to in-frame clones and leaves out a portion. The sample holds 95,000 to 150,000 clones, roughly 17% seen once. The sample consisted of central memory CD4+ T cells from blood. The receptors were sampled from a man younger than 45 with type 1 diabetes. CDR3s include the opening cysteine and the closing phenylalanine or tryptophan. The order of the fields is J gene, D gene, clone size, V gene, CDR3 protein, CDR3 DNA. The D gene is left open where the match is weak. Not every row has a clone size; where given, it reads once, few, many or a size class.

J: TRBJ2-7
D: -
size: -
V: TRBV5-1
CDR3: CASSPTLSTGTYEQYF
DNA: TGCGCCAGCAGCCCAACCCTTTCGACGGGGACCTACGAGCAGTACTTC

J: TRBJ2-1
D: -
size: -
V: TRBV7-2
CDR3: CASSLERGAMSYNEQFF
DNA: TGTGCCAGCAGCTTAGAGAGGGGGGCCATGTCCTACAATGAGCAGTTCTTC

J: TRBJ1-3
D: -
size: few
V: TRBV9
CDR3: CASSVDNFKSSGNTIYF
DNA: TGTGCCAGCAGCGTAGATAACTTCAAGAGCTCTGGAAACACCATATATTTT

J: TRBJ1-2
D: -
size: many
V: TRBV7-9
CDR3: CASSFGGGYGYTF
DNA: TGTGCCAGCAGCTTCGGAGGCGGCTATGGCTACACCTTC

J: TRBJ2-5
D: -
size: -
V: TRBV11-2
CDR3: CASSPAPQETQYF
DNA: TGTGCCAGCAGCCCGGCGCCTCAAGAGACCCAGTACTTC

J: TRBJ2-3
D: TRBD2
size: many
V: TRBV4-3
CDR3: CASSPTSGGSTDTQYF
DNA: TGCGCCAGCAGCCCGACTAGCGGGGGGAGCACAGATACGCAGTATTTT

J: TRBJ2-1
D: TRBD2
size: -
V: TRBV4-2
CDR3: CASSQAAERGAEQFF
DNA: TGTGCCAGCAGCCAAGCCGCCGAGCGGGGGGCCGAGCAGTTCTTC

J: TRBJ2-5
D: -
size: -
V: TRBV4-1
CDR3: CASSLLGETQYF
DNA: TGCGCCAGCAGCCTACTAGGGGAGACCCAGTACTTC

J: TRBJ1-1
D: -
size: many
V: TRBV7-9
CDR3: CASRTDRSSNTEAFF
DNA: TGTGCCAGCAGAACCGACAGGAGTTCTAACACTGAAGCTTTCTTT

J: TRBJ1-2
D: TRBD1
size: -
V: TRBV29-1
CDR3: CSVGRDRELDGYTF
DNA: TGCAGCGTGGGCCGGGACAGGGAGCTTGACGGCTACACCTTC

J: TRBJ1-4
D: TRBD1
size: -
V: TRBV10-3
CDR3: CAISDMTGSNEKLFF
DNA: TGTGCCATCAGCGATATGACAGGGAGTAATGAAAAACTGTTTTTT

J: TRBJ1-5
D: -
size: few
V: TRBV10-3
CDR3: CAISSGTSSNQPQHF
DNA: TGTGCCATCTCCTCAGGGACTTCGAGCAATCAGCCCCAGCATTTT

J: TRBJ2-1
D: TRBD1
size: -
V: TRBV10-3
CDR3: CAIKGQGPYNEQFF
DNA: TGTGCCATCAAAGGACAGGGGCCGTACAATGAGCAGTTCTTC

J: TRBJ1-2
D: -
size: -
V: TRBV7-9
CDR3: CATEGSNYGYTF
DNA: TGTGCCACAGAGGGGTCTAACTATGGCTACACCTTC

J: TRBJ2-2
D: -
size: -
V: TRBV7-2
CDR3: CASSWGHNTGELFF
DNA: TGTGCCAGCAGCTGGGGACACAACACCGGGGAGCTGTTTTTT

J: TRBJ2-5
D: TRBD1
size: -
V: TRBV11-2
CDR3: CASSLTGEETQYF
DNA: TGTGCCAGCAGCTTGACAGGGGAAGAGACCCAGTACTTC

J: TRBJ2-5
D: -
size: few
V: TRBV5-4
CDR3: CASSSPGLQETQYF
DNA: TGTGCCAGCAGCTCCCCAGGTTTACAAGAGACCCAGTACTTC

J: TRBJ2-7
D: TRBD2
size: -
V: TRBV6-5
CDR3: CASSRASGSSYEQYF
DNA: TGTGCCAGCAGCCGGGCTAGCGGGAGCTCCTACGAGCAGTACTTC

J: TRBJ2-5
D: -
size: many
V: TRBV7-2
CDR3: CASSLAGVTQYF
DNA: TGTGCCAGCAGCTTGGCAGGGGTGACCCAGTACTTC

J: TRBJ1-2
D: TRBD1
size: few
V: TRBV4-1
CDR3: CASSHSDRSGYTF
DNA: TGCGCCAGCAGCCATTCGGACAGGTCGGGCTACACCTTC

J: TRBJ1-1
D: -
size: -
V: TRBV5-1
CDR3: CASSSQENTEAFF
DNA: TGCGCCAGCAGCTCACAGGAGAACACTGAAGCTTTCTTT

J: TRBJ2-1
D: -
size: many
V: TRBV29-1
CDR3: CSVVRTRDEQFF
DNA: TGCAGCGTTGTACGGACACGCGATGAGCAGTTCTTC

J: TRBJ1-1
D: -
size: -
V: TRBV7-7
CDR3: CASSLQENTEAFF
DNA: TGTGCTAGCAGCTTACAGGAGAACACTGAAGCTTTCTTT

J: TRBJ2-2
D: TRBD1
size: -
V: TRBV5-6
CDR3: CASSQMTGTGELFF
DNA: TGTGCCAGCAGTCAAATGACAGGGACCGGGGAGCTGTTTTTT

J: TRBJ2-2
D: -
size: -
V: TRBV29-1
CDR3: CSVDTGGTGELFF
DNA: TGCAGCGTTGATACCGGCGGCACCGGGGAGCTGTTTTTT

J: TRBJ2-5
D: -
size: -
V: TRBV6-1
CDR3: CASSATAAQETQYF
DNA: TGTGCCAGCAGTGCGACAGCTGCCCAAGAGACCCAGTACTTC

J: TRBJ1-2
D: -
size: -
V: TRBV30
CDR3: CAWSPHEQFYTF
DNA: TGTGCCTGGAGCCCCCACGAGCAGTTCTACACCTTC

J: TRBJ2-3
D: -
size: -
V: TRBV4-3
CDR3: CASSQAPGRYTDTQYF
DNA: TGCGCCAGCAGCCAAGCCCCGGGGAGATACACAGATACGCAGTATTTT